The clone carrying this TCR beta chain was seen only a few times. The repertoire was sequenced with immunoSEQ multiplex PCR; TCRdb's copy has only in-frame clones and lacks some. Of 25,000 to 35,000 clones listed, approximately 70% were seen once; the top ten hold about 26%. Germline values: CDR1 KGHSH, CDR2 LQKENI. This CDR3 is 13 amino acids long. Deletions cut 6 bases from V and 6 bases from J, with 14 bases between. These data come from a study of PD-1 blockade in classical Hodgkin lymphoma. Relapse after autologous stem cell transplantation occurred in every patient, and brentuximab vedotin exposure varied. Complete response, partial response or progressive disease was each patient's best response.

Sequencing was performed on peripheral blood mononuclear cells (PBMCs), taken before the second cycle of nivolumab. This clonotype was sampled from a human donor with classical Hodgkin lymphoma. The chain is built from TRBV18 and TRBJ1-1; tentative D call: TRBD1 (6 bases). CDR3 region: CASSPERGSEAFF. The CDR3 DNA reads as TGTGCCAGCTCCCCAGAGAGGGGGTCTGAAGCTTTCTTT.